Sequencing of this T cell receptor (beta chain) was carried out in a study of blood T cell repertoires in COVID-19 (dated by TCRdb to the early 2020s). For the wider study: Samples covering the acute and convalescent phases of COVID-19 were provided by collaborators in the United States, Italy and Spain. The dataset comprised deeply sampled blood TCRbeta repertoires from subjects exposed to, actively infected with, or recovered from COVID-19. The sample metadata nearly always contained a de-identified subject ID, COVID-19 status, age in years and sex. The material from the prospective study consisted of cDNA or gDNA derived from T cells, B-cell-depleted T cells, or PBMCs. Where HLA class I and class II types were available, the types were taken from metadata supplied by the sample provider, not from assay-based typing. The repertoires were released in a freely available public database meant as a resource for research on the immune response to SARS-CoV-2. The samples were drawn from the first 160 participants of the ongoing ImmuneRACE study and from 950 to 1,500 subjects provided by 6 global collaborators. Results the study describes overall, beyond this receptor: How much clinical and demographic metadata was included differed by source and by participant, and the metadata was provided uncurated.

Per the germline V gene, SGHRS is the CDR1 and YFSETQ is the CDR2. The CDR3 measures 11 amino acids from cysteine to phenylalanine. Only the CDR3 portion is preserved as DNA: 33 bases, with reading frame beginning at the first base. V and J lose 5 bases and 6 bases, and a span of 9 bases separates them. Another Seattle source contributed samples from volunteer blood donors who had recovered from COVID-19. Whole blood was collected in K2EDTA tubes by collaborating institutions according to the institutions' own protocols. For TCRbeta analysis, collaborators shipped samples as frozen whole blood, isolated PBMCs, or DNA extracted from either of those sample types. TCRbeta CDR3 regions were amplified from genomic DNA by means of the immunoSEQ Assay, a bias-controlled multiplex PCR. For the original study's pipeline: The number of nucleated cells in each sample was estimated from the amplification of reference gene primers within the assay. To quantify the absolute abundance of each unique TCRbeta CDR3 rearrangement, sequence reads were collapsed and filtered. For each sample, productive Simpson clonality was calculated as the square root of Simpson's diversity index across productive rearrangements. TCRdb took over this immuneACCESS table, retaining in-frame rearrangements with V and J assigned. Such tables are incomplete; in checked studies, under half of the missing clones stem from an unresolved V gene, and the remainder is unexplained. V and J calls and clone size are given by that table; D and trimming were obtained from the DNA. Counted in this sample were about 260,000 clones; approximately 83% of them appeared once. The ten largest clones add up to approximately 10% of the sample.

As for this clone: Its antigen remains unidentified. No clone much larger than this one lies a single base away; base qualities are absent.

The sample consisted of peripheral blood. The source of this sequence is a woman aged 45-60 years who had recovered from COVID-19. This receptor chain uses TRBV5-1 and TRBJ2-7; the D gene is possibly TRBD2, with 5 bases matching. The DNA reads TGCGCCAGCAGGGACTCAGCCGAGCAGTACTTC. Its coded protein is CASRDSAEQYF.